One T cell receptor beta chain is described in this entry. Assay used: immunoSEQ multiplex PCR; TCRdb lists only in-frame clones, some missing. The table has about 120,000 clones, around 89% seen once. This record belongs to a study of control samples from healthy donors and cancer patients. The CDR3 loop spans 11 amino acids. Trimming took 5 bases from V and 4 from J, leaving 6 bases between them. In germline, CDR1 is LGHDT, CDR2 YNNKEL (reference sequence). The sample taken for sequencing was blood. The source is a woman in her seventies in good health. The rearrangement links TRBV3-1 (or the pseudogene TRBV3-2) to TRBJ2-7; no reliable D call. The CDR3 protein is CASSTAYEQYF. The CDR3 coding sequence is TGTGCCAGCAGCACGGCGTACGAGCAGTACTTC.